A single sample gave rise to the 26 T cell receptor beta chains below, sequenced in a study of PD-1 blockade in classical Hodgkin lymphoma (dated by TCRdb to the early 2020s). Library generation was performed with the immunoSEQ multiplex PCR assay. TCRdb carries this immuneACCESS record with in-frame sequences only. Its versions omit some clonotypes, under half of them owing to an unresolved V gene in the studies checked, with the rest unexplained. This sample comprises more than 85,000 clones, around nine tenths of them detected only once. The biggest ten clones account for under 3% of the sample. The time point label on this specimen signifies: cycle 2 day 1 (C2D1) of nivolumab. Every trial patient had relapsed after autologous stem cell transplantation, and cohorts A, B and C differed in prior brentuximab vedotin exposure. Sequences were derived from peripheral blood mononuclear cells (PBMCs), sampled before the second cycle of nivolumab. The receptors derive from a human donor with classical Hodgkin lymphoma.

This sequence joins TRBV11-2 and TRBJ2-5; TRBD2 is a possible D gene (6 bases). There are 13 residues in the CDR3. Trimming cost V 11 bases and J 5 bases, with 18 bases left between them. In germline, CDR1 is SGHAT, CDR2 FQNNGV. CDR3 sequence: CACAELARETQYF. The CDR3 DNA is TGTGCCTGCGCCGAACTAGCACGGGAGACCCAGTACTTC.

This clone was detected only once. The genes are TRBV28 and TRBJ1-3; D remains ambiguous. This CDR3 has 14 amino acids. Trimming took off 5 bases at V and 2 bases at J, with 10 bases between the two ends. Germline assignment: CDR1 MDHEN and CDR2 SYDVKM. CDR3 in DNA: TGTGCCAGCAGTCAAATCGGTGCTGGAAACACCATATATTTT. Translation gives CASSQIGAGNTIYF.

CDR3 amino acids: CASRQSSGNTIYF. CDR3 sequence (DNA): TGTGCCAGCAGACAGAGCTCTGGAAACACCATATATTTT. V is TRBV9 and J is TRBJ1-3; D gene uncertain. The CDR3 is 13 amino acids. With 5 bases removed from V and 0 bases from J, the gap between germline ends came to 6 bases. Germline CDR1 reads SGDLS; CDR2 reads YYNGEE.

This clone was counted once. The chain combines TRBV5-1 with TRBJ2-2, with a weak D call TRBD1 (6 bases). Trimming removed 2 bases from V and 1 base from J, with 9 bases in between. The CDR3 has 15 amino acids. From germline, CDR1 is SGHRS and CDR2 YFSETQ. The CDR3 DNA sequence: TGCGCCAGCAGCTTCGGGACACTGAACACCGGGGAGCTGTTTTTT. Translating it yields CASSFGTLNTGELFF.

The rearrangement links TRBV10-3 to TRBJ1-1; D may be TRBD1 (6 bases). Trimming removed 6 bases at V and 1 base at J, with 18 bases between. Germline CDR1 is ENHRY and CDR2 is SYGVKD. The CDR3 length is 16 residues. The CDR3 protein is CAIRPTLTGRNTEAFF. In DNA form, the CDR3 reads TGTGCCATCAGGCCAACACTTACAGGGAGGAACACTGAAGCTTTCTTT.

J is TRBJ1-3 and V is TRBV6-5, with a weak D call TRBD1 (6 bases). The CDR3 covers 14 residues. CDR1 is MNHEY, CDR2 SVGAGI, per germline. Trimming pared 3 bases from V and 4 bases from J, leaving 10 bases between. CDR3: CASSYGGPGNTIYF. CDR3 nucleotide sequence: TGTGCCAGCAGTTATGGGGGGCCCGGAAACACCATATATTTT.

This clone has just one count. The V call is TRBV27, the J call TRBJ1-5, with D hard to call. CDR3 length equals 13 residues. CDR1 is MNHEY and CDR2 is SMNVEV in the germline V gene (reference sequence). V lost 2 bases and J 7 bases, leaving 9 bases between the germline ends. CDR3 protein: CASSLIGRQPQHF. The CDR3, as DNA: TGTGCCAGCAGTTTAATTGGGCGGCAGCCCCAGCATTTT.

This clone was observed a single time. The chain recombines TRBV27 with TRBJ2-3; D uncertain. Trimming shortened V by 5 bases and J by 1 base, and 7 bases separated the two germline ends. This CDR3 is built from 13 residues. The V gene's germline CDR1 is MNHEY and CDR2 SMNVEV (reference sequence). The CDR3 is CASSIMGTDTQYF. DNA of the CDR3: TGTGCCAGCAGTATAATGGGCACAGATACGCAGTATTTT.

The chain employs TRBV5-4 and TRBJ1-2, with 7 bases fitting TRBD1. Per germline, CDR1 SGHNT and CDR2 YYREEE (reference sequence). The CDR3 runs to 14 residues. The V segment lost 5 bases and the J segment 8 bases; nucleotides outside the gene matches: 12. The DNA for the CDR3 is TGTGCCAGCAGTCCTACTACAGGGGTGAAAGGCTACACCTTC. This gives the protein CASSPTTGVKGYTF.

This chain links TRBV27 with TRBJ1-1; maybe TRBD1 (5 bases). The V gene's germline CDR1 is MNHEY and CDR2 SMNVEV (reference sequence). This CDR3 comprises 16 residues. Trimming took 4 bases from V and 4 from J, leaving 19 bases between them. This CDR3 is CASSSREVKWSTEAFF. In nucleotides, the CDR3 is TGTGCCAGCAGTTCCAGGGAAGTAAAATGGAGCACTGAAGCTTTCTTT.

This chain joins TRBV2 and TRBJ2-3, with a possible D match to TRBD2 (5 bases). The length of the CDR3 is 16 residues. V was cut by 3 bases and J by 2 bases, with 15 bases left in between. Germline V gene lookup returns CDR1 SNHLY and CDR2 FYNNEI. CDR3 protein: CASSDEAGSFTDTQYF. For the CDR3, the DNA is TGTGCCAGCAGTGATGAGGCGGGCTCGTTCACAGATACGCAGTATTTT.

The CDR3 protein is CATSRGPMWPAGTQYF. The CDR3 DNA reads as TGTGCCACCAGCAGAGGTCCAATGTGGCCCGCAGGGACGCAGTATTTT. The chain uses TRBV15 and TRBJ2-3, with D possibly matching TRBD1 (5 bases). Looked up from germline, CDR1 is LNHNV and CDR2 is YYDKDF (reference sequence). V gave up 1 base and J gave up 9 bases, with 20 bases separating them. There are 16 residues in the CDR3.

This clone was recorded only once. The chain links TRBV13 to TRBJ2-7, with 11 nucleotides matching TRBD2. CDR3 length equals 16 residues. The ends lost 5 bases at V and 1 base at J; junction bases unmatched: 7. In germline, CDR1 is PRHDT, CDR2 FYEKMQ (reference sequence). The CDR3 reads CASSRTSGPLSYEQYF. DNA of the CDR3: TGTGCCAGCAGCAGGACTAGCGGGCCGCTATCCTACGAGCAGTACTTC.

The chain has TRBV23-1 and TRBJ1-3; D is uncertain. TRBV23-1 is an ORF for which the function is uncertain. This CDR3 spans 13 amino acids. V gave up 8 bases and J gave up 0 bases, with 8 bases separating them. In DNA, the CDR3 is TGCGCCAGCGGCACGGGCTCTGGAAACACCATATATTTT. It specifies CASGTGSGNTIYF.

DNA for the CDR3: TGTGCCAGTGGATACAATGAGCAGTTCTTC. It yields the protein CASGYNEQFF. This chain links TRBV19 with TRBJ2-1; D not resolved. Germline CDR1 and CDR2: LNHDA and SQIVND (reference sequence). The CDR3 length is 10 residues. Trimming removed 8 bases from V and 4 bases from J, with 3 bases in between.

This chain uses TRBV28 with TRBJ2-7; 8 bases match TRBD1. The V gene's germline CDR1 is MDHEN and CDR2 SYDVKM. With V trimmed by 3 bases and J by 0 bases, 7 bases remained unmatched. This CDR3 spans 16 amino acids. This CDR3 is CASSFSGQGSSYEQYF. CDR3 coding DNA: TGTGCCAGCAGTTTCAGTGGACAGGGAAGCTCCTACGAGCAGTACTTC.

The V and J genes are TRBV5-6 and TRBJ2-5; D gene uncertain. Germline assignment: CDR1 SGHDT and CDR2 YYEEEE. V lost 4 bases and J 5 bases, leaving 15 bases between the germline ends. This CDR3 contains 14 residues. CDR3 coding DNA: TGTGCCAGCAGCCCCAGAGTAACTCCCGAGACCCAGTACTTC. It translates to CASSPRVTPETQYF.

The rearrangement joins TRBV6-1 to TRBJ2-3; a possible D gene is TRBD2 (6 bases). The V end was cut by 6 bases, the J end by 6 bases, with 13 bases between. The CDR3 is made up of 13 amino acids. The V gene's germline CDR1 is MNHNS and CDR2 SASEGT. The CDR3 DNA reads TGTGCCAGCAGGGTTGGGACTTCCGATACGCAGTATTTT. As protein: CASRVGTSDTQYF.

The V and J genes are TRBV19 and TRBJ1-3; no reliable D call. CDR1 and CDR2 (germline): LNHDA, SQIVND (reference sequence). V lost 6 bases and J 2 bases, leaving 8 bases between the germline ends. The CDR3 runs 13 residues. The CDR3 sequence is CASSEQTGNTIYF. The CDR3 DNA reads as TGTGCCAGTAGCGAACAGACTGGAAACACCATATATTTT.

The V call is TRBV2, the J call TRBJ2-7; 7 nucleotides align to TRBD1. The CDR3 is 14 residues long. With V trimmed by 8 bases and J by 3 bases, 10 bases remained unmatched. Germline assignment: CDR1 SNHLY and CDR2 FYNNEI. The CDR3 bases are TGTGCCAGCTACGGCAGGGGGTTAGGCTACGAGCAGTACTTC. Its translation is CASYGRGLGYEQYF. The variable domain in full, completed from reference TRBV2 and TRBJ2-7, reads EPEVTQTPSHQVTQMGQEVILRCVPISNHLYFYWYRQILGQKVEFLVSFYNNEISEKSEIFDDQFSVERPDGSNFTLKIRSTKLEDSAMYFCASYGRGLGYEQYFGPGTRLTVT.

The rearrangement joins TRBV10-1 to TRBJ2-3; 10 nucleotides line up with TRBD2. There are 16 residues in the CDR3. Germline trimming cut 8 bases from V and 3 bases from J; bases unmatched to any gene: 11. Germline-derived CDR1 and CDR2 are WNHNN and SYGVQD (reference sequence). Written as DNA, the CDR3 is TGCGCCAGCGCTAGAACCGGGACTAGCGAAACAGATACGCAGTATTTT. Translation: CASARTGTSETDTQYF.

V usage is TRBV30 and J usage is TRBJ1-2; 8 nucleotides line up with TRBD1. V shed 4 bases and J 5 bases; nucleotides not matched to a gene: 3. This CDR3 has 12 amino acids. The germline CDR1 and CDR2 sequences are GTSNPN and SVGIG (reference sequence). CDR3: CAWTTGEYGYTF. In DNA, the CDR3 is TGTGCCTGGACGACAGGGGAGTATGGCTACACCTTC.

This chain uses TRBV15 with TRBJ2-1; TRBD2 matches at 10 bases. This CDR3 has 13 amino acids. The V gene's germline CDR1 is LNHNV and CDR2 YYDKDF (reference sequence). V was clipped by 8 bases and J by 5 bases; unmatched bases: 3. CDR3 nucleotide sequence: TGTGCCACCGGGACTAGCGCAAACAATGAGCAGTTCTTC. Amino acid sequence: CATGTSANNEQFF.

The chain uses TRBV6-8 and TRBJ1-4; D is uncertain. Germline V gene lookup returns CDR1 MNHGY and CDR2 SAAAGT. Trimming removed 5 bases from V and 4 bases from J, with 23 bases in between. The CDR3 consists of 18 residues. This chain's CDR3 is CASSETLRDFFRNEKLFF. For the CDR3, the DNA is TGTGCCAGCAGTGAGACCCTAAGGGATTTCTTTCGTAATGAAAAACTGTTTTTT.

The chain recombines TRBV10-3 with TRBJ2-6; 10 bases are shared with TRBD1. Losses at the gene ends were 4 bases for V and 0 bases for J; bases not matched to a gene: 3. Germline lookup yields CDR1 ENHRY and CDR2 SYGVKD. The CDR3 covers 17 residues. In nucleotides, the CDR3 is TGTGCCATCAGTGGGGACAGGGGCTCCTCTGGGGCCAACGTCCTGACTTTC. Amino acid sequence: CAISGDRGSSGANVLTF.

The rearrangement links TRBV27 to TRBJ2-2, with TRBD2 identical over 7 bases. The CDR3 is 17 residues long. Germline loops: CDR1 MNHEY, CDR2 SMNVEV (reference sequence). The V segment lost 10 bases and the J segment 0 bases; nucleotides outside the gene matches: 14. CDR3 DNA: TGTGCCACCGCAGCGCGGGAGAGCCGTGCGAACACCGGGGAGCTGTTTTTT. Translated, it gives CATAARESRANTGELFF.